This TCR beta chain was observed in a study of T cell responses to AZD1222 COVID-19 vaccine. Study-level information: The study pooled second doses at about 4 or about 12 weeks.

Points on this clone: Its antigen is still unknown.

Measured with immunoSEQ multiplex PCR; TCRdb has only the in-frame clones, and not every one. The sample records 100,000 to 150,000 clones, around 90% being singletons. Study results and limitations: Females made up more of the donors, who were largely white British, and clonal diversity may have come out too low. Once two AZD1222 doses were given, Spike-specific TCR breadth and depth went up. Reports say nearly half of spike-specific TCRs go after unmutated variant regions.

This receptor was taken from an adult in good health. Sequenced here: peripheral blood, sampled on day 0 of AZD1222 vaccination.

This CDR3 reads CASRGANTGELFF. The CDR3 DNA reads TGTGCCAGCAGGGGCGCGAACACCGGGGAGCTGTTTTTT. The V and J genes are TRBV5-4 and TRBJ2-2; D is unresolved. V shed 5 bases and J shed 0 bases, with 5 bases lying between them. Germline lookup yields CDR1 SGHNT and CDR2 YYREEE (reference sequence). CDR3 size: 13 residues.